This T cell receptor beta chain derives from a study of beta chain features in type 1 diabetes. Germline-derived CDR1 and CDR2 are MGHDK and SYGVNS. The CDR3 consists of 12 residues. Deletions cut 6 bases from V and 2 bases from J, with 5 bases between. Expressed TCRB transcripts were sequenced, since all the RNA that had been isolated was reverse transcribed. Generated by immunoSEQ multiplex PCR, the TCRdb table keeps only in-frame clones and is missing some. The sample consists of roughly 150,000 clones, 11% of them appearing once. This clone has more than one count but fewer than ten. Sample: central memory CD4+ T cells from blood. The receptor was isolated from a man aged 18 to 30 in good health. The V and J genes are TRBV25-1 and TRBJ2-1, with D possibly matching TRBD1 (5 bases). DNA of the CDR3: TGTGCCAGCAGAGGGGCCTACAATGAGCAGTTCTTC. Protein product: CASRGAYNEQFF.